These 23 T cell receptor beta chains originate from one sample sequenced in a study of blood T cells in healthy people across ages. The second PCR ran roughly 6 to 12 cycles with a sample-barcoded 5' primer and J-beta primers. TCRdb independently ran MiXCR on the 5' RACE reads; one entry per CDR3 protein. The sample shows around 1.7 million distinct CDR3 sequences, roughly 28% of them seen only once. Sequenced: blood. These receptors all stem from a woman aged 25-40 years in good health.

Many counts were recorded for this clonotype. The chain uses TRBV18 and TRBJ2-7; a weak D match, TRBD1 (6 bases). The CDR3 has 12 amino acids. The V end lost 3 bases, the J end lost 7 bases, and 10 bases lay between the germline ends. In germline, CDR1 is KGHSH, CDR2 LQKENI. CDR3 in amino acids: CASSPPGAEQYF. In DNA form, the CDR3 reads TGTGCCAGCTCACCGCCAGGGGCGGAGCAGTACTTC.

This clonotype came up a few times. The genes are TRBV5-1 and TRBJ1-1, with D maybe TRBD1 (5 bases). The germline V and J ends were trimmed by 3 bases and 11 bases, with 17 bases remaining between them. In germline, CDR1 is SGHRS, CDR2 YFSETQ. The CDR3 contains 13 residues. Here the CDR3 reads CASSSRGDPRAFF. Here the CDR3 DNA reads TGCGCCAGCAGCTCCCGAGGGGACCCCAGGGCTTTCTTT.

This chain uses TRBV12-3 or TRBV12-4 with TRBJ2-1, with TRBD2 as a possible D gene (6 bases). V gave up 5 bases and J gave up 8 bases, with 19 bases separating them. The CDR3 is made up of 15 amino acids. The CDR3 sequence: CASSRTTPGNDEQFF. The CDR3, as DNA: TGTGCCAGCAGTCGGACTACCCCGGGGAACGATGAGCAGTTCTTC.

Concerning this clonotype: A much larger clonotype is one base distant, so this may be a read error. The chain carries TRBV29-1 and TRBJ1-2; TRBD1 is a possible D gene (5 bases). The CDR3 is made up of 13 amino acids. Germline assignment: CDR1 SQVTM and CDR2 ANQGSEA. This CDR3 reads CSARADSNYDYTF. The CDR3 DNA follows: TGCAGCGCGAGGGCCGACAGCAACTATGACTACACCTTC. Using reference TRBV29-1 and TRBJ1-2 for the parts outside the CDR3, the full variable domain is SAVISQKPSRDICQRGTSLTIQCQVDSQVTMMFWYRQQPGQSLTLIATANQGSEATYESGFVIDKFPISRPNLTFSTLTVSNMSPEDSSIYLCSARADSNYDYTFGSGTRLTVV.

CDR3: CASSWAGTSGRPAYNEQFF. In nucleotides, the CDR3 is TGCGCCAGCAGCTGGGCCGGGACTAGCGGGAGGCCAGCCTACAATGAGCAGTTCTTC. The chain carries TRBV5-1 and TRBJ2-1, with 15 bases that match TRBD2. The CDR3 loop spans 19 amino acids. Germline CDR1 reads SGHRS; CDR2 reads YFSETQ. The V and J ends lost 3 bases and 2 bases, in that order; junction bases with no gene match: 9.

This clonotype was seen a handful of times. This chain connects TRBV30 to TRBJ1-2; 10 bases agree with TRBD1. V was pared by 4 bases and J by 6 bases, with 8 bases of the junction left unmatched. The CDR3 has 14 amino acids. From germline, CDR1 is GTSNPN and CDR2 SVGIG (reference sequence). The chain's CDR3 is CAWTNRDRGHGYTF. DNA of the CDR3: TGTGCCTGGACGAATCGGGACAGGGGTCATGGCTACACCTTC.

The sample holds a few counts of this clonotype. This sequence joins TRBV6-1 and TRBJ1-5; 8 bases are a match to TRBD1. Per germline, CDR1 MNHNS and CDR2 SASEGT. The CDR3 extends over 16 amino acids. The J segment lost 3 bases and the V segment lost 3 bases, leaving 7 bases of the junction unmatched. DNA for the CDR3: TGTGCCAGCAGTGACGGGAGACAGGGGACCAATCAGCCCCAGCATTTT. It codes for CASSDGRQGTNQPQHF.

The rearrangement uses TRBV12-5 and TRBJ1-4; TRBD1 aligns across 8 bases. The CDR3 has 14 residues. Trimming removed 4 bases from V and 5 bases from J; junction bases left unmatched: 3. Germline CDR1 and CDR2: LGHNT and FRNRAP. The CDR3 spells CASGSDRENEKLFF. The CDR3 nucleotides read TGTGCTAGTGGTTCGGACAGGGAAAATGAAAAACTGTTTTTT.

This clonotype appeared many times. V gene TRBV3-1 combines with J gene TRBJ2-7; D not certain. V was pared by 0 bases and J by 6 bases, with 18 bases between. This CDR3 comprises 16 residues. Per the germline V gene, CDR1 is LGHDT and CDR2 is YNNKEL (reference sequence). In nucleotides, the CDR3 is TGTGCCAGCAGCCAAGAGCTTGGGAACCTCCTACGCGAGCAGTACTTC. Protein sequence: CASSQELGNLLREQYF.

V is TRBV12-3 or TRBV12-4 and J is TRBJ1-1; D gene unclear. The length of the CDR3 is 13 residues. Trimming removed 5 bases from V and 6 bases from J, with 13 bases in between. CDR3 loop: CASSPKLGAEAFF. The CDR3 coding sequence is TGTGCCAGCAGTCCAAAACTTGGGGCTGAAGCTTTCTTT.

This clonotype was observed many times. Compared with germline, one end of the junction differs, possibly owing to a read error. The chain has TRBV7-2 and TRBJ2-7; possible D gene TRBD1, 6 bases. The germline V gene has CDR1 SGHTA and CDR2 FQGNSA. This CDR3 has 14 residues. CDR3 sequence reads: CASSLGPGAYEQYF. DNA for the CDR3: TGCGCCAGCAGCCTCGGACCAGGGGCCTACGAGCAGTACTTC.

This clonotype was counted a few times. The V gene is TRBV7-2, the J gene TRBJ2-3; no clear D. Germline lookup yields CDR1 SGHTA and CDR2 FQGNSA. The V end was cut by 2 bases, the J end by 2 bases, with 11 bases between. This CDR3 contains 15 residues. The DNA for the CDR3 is TGTGCCAGCAGCTTAATTAGTATTGACACAGATACGCAGTATTTT. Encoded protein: CASSLISIDTDTQYF.

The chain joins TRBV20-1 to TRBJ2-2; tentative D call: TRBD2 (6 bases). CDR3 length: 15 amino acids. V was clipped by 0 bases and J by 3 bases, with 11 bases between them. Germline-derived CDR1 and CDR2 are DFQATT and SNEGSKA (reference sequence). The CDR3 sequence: CSARETSGDTGELFF. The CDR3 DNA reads TGCAGTGCTAGAGAGACTAGTGGGGACACCGGGGAGCTGTTTTTT.

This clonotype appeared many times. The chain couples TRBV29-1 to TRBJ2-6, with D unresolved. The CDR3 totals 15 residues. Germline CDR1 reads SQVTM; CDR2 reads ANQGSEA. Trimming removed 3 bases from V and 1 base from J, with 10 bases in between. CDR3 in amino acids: CSVDPGLSGANVLTF. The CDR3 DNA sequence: TGCAGCGTTGACCCCGGGTTATCTGGGGCCAACGTCCTGACTTTC.

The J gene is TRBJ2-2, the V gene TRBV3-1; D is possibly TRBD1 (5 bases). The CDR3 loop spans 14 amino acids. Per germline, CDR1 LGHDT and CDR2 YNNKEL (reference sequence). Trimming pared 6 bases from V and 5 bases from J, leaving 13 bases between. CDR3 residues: CASSPSRVTGELFF. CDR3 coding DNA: TGTGCCAGCAGTCCATCCAGGGTGACCGGGGAGCTGTTTTTT. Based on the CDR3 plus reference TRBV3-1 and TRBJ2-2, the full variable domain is DTAVSQTPKYLVTQMGNDKSIKCEQNLGHDTMYWYKQDSKKFLKIMFSYNNKELIINETVPNRFSPKSPDKAHLNLHINSLELGDSAVYFCASSPSRVTGELFFGEGSRLTVL.

CDR3: CASSPRDGKNGYTF. The CDR3 region has the DNA TGTGCCAGCAGCCCCCGCGACGGGAAAAATGGCTACACCTTC. The chain links TRBV7-2 to TRBJ1-2; D is ambiguous. The V and J ends lost 5 bases and 6 bases respectively, with 16 bases between them. This CDR3 spans 14 amino acids. CDR1 and CDR2 (germline): SGHTA, FQGNSA. The full variable domain, completed using reference TRBV7-2 and TRBJ1-2, is GAGVSQSPSNKVTEKGKDVELRCDPISGHTALYWYRQSLGQGLEFLIYFQGNSAPDKSGLPSDRFSAERTGGSVSTLTIQRTQQEDSAVYLCASSPRDGKNGYTFGSGTRLTVV.

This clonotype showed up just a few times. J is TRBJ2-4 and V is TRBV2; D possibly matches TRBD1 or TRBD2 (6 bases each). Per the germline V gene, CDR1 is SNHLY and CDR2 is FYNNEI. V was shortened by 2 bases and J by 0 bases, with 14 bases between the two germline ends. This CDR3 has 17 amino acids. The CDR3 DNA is TGTGCCAGCAGTGAAATGGGGGGACAAATAGCCAAAAACATTCAGTACTTC. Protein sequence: CASSEMGGQIAKNIQYF.

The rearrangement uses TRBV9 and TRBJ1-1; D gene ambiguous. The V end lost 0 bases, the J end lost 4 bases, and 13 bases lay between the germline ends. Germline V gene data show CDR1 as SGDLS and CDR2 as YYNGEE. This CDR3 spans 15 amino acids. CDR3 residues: CASSVEGMRATEAFF. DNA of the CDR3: TGTGCCAGCAGCGTAGAAGGTATGAGGGCCACTGAAGCTTTCTTT.

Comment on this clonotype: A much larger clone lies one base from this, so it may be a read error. Here the CDR3 DNA reads TGTGCCAGCAGTTTGGAGGCCGCCAATCAGCCCCAGCATTTT. The encoded protein is CASSLEAANQPQHF. This chain joins TRBV12-3 or TRBV12-4 and TRBJ1-5; no clear D gene. Trimming pared 3 bases from V and 3 bases from J, leaving 9 bases between. CDR3 length: 14 amino acids.

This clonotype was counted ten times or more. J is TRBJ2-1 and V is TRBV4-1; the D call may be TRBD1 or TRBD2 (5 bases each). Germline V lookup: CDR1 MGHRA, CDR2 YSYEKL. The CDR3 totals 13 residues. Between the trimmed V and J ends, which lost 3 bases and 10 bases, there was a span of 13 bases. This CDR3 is CASSHQTREEQFF. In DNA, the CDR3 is TGCGCCAGCAGCCACCAGACCAGGGAGGAGCAGTTCTTC.

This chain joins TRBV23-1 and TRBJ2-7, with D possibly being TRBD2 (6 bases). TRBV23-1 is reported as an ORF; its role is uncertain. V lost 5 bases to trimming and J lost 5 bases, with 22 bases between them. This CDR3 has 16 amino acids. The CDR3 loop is CASSARLRKEGHEQYF. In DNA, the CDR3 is TGCGCCAGCAGTGCGCGATTGAGGAAGGAGGGCCACGAGCAGTACTTC.

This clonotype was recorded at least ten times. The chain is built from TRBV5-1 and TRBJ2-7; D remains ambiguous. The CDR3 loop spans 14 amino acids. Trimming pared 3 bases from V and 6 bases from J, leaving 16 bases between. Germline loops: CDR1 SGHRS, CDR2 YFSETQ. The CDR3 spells CASSCRDKGCEQYF. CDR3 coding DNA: TGCGCCAGCAGCTGCCGAGACAAAGGGTGCGAGCAGTACTTC.

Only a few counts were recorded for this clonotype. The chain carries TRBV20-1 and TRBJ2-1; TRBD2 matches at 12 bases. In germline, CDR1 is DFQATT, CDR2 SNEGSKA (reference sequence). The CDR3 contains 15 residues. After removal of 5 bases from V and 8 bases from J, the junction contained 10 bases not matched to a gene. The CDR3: CSAWGLAGGPDEQFF. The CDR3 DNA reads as TGCAGTGCTTGGGGTCTAGCGGGAGGGCCGGATGAGCAGTTCTTC.